These 20 T cell receptor beta chains were sequenced from one sample in a study of T cells in Graves' hyperthyroidism and ophthalmopathy. It was RNA transcripts that yielded the amplified TCR beta CDR3 regions. The primer set for the first-round RT-PCR of the TCR CDR3 was HTBI. TCRdb fed the multiplex PCR reads into MiXCR, producing one record per CDR3 protein. The table lists hundreds of thousands of distinct CDR3 sequences, 45% of them singletons. The sample was peripheral blood or thyroid tissue (not recorded which). These receptor sequences come from an adult man with Graves' disease, either hyperthyroidism or ophthalmopathy (not recorded which).

The chain carries TRBV7-8 and TRBJ2-7; D call uncertain. Trimming took off 0 bases at V and 5 bases at J, with 8 bases between the two ends. The CDR3 is 13 amino acids. CDR1 SGHVS and CDR2 FQNEAQ come from the germline V gene. For the CDR3, the DNA is TGTGCCAGCAGCTTAGCACGGGCAAACGAGCAGTACTTC. It encodes CASSLARANEQYF.

The rearrangement joins TRBV12-3 or TRBV12-4 to TRBJ2-5; 7 bases are a match to TRBD2. The CDR3 runs 13 residues. V trimming: 0 bases; J trimming: 5 bases; junction bases outside the gene matches: 0. CDR3 loop: CASSLARGETQYF. CDR3 sequence (DNA): TGTGCCAGCAGTTTAGCGCGGGGGGAGACCCAGTACTTC.

This clonotype has a count of ten or more. This sequence joins TRBV7-9 and TRBJ2-5; unclear D gene. From germline, CDR1 is SEHNR and CDR2 FQNEAQ (reference sequence). The CDR3 loop spans 13 amino acids. The V gene lost 2 bases and the J gene lost 5 bases, with 9 bases spanning the gap. Here the CDR3 DNA reads TGTGCCAGCAGCTTACCTGGGGTGGAGACCCAGTACTTC. Translation gives CASSLPGVETQYF.

This clonotype turned up a few times. The chain uses TRBV6-1 and TRBJ1-5; no clear D gene. Germline V gene data show CDR1 as MNHNS and CDR2 as SASEGT. V was trimmed by 7 bases and J by 0 bases, leaving 7 bases between them. The CDR3 runs to 13 residues. The DNA for the CDR3 is TGTGCCAGCACTGCCGCTAGCAATCAGCCCCAGCATTTT. It codes for CASTAASNQPQHF.

This clonotype was recorded once. This chain joins TRBV2 and TRBJ2-2; D is uncertain. The CDR3 runs to 14 residues. The V and J ends lost 7 bases and 6 bases respectively, with 15 bases between them. Germline V lookup: CDR1 SNHLY, CDR2 FYNNEI. For the CDR3, the DNA is TGTGCCAGCACCCCCACTGGTCCTCCCGGGGAGCTGTTTTTT. Amino acids: CASTPTGPPGELFF. The full variable domain, rest sourced from reference TRBV2 and TRBJ2-2, is EPEVTQTPSHQVTQMGQEVILRCVPISNHLYFYWYRQILGQKVEFLVSFYNNEISEKSEIFDDQFSVERPDGSNFTLKIRSTKLEDSAMYFCASTPTGPPGELFFGEGSRLTVL.

There are many counts of this clonotype. The chain employs TRBV6-5 and TRBJ1-5; D is uncertain. This CDR3 contains 13 residues. Trimming stripped 2 bases from V and 5 bases from J, with 7 bases between. Germline CDR1 and CDR2: MNHEY and SVGAGI. The CDR3 coding sequence is TGTGCCAGCAGTTACATGAGGGATCAGCCCCAGCATTTT. Translating gives CASSYMRDQPQHF.

This chain joins TRBV29-1 and TRBJ2-7, with D unresolved. V was trimmed by 8 bases and J by 5 bases, leaving 13 bases between them. CDR1 is SQVTM, CDR2 ANQGSEA, per germline. The CDR3 runs 11 residues. Here the CDR3 reads CSSQVEDEQYF. The CDR3 DNA follows: TGCAGCAGCCAAGTCGAGGACGAGCAGTACTTC.

Only one count was recorded for this clonotype. A much larger clone lies one base from this, so it may be a read error. This chain links TRBV2 with TRBJ2-3; no clear D gene. CDR1 and CDR2 from the germline V gene are SNHLY and FYNNEI. Trimming took off 4 bases at V and 5 bases at J, with 7 bases between the two ends. The CDR3 length is 12 residues. The CDR3 loop is CASSGGRDTQYF. The DNA for the CDR3 is TGTGCCAGCAGTGGCGGCCGAGATACGCAGTATTTT.

The V gene is TRBV29-1, the J gene TRBJ2-7; TRBD2 matches 7 bases. Germline trimming cut 4 bases from V and 9 bases from J; bases unmatched to any gene: 0. The germline gives CDR1 SQVTM, CDR2 ANQGSEA. This CDR3 has 9 residues. The CDR3 bases are TGCAGCGTTGCGGGAGGGCAGTACTTC. Its translation: CSVAGGQYF.

The chain couples TRBV25-1 to TRBJ1-1; D is perhaps TRBD1 (6 bases). Trimming pared 6 bases from V and 2 bases from J, leaving 13 bases between. Germline V gene lookup returns CDR1 MGHDK and CDR2 SYGVNS. This CDR3 spans 14 amino acids. The CDR3 sequence: CASRGTHRNTEAFF. In DNA form, the CDR3 reads TGTGCCAGCAGGGGGACACATCGAAACACTGAAGCTTTCTTT. The full variable domain, its missing parts supplied by reference TRBV25-1 and TRBJ1-1, is EADIYQTPRYLVIGTGKKITLECSQTMGHDKMYWYQQDPGMELHLIHYSYGVNSTEKGDLSSESTVSRIRTEHFPLTLESARPSHTSQYLCASRGTHRNTEAFFGQGTRLTVV.

This clonotype was detected only a few times. The V gene is TRBV10-3, the J gene TRBJ2-7, with a possible D match to TRBD1 (5 bases). CDR1 is ENHRY, CDR2 SYGVKD, per germline. The CDR3 is 15 residues long. With 0 bases removed from V and 3 bases from J, the gap between germline ends came to 12 bases. DNA of the CDR3: TGTGCCATCAGTGAGTCGGCTAGAAGGGGCTACGAGCAGTACTTC. Translated, it gives CAISESARRGYEQYF.

In this sample, this clonotype turned up many times. Sequence at one end of the junction differs from germline and may be a read error. The V and J genes are TRBV5-1 and TRBJ2-7; TRBD1 agrees at 11 bases. CDR3 length equals 15 residues. Per germline, CDR1 SGHRS and CDR2 YFSETQ. For the CDR3, the DNA is TGTGCCAGCAGTCCAGGGACAGGGGGCTCCTACGAGCAGTACTTC. Protein product: CASSPGTGGSYEQYF.

As concerns this clonotype: This may stem from a read error, because a much larger clone lies one nucleotide away. The chain uses TRBV7-8 and TRBJ1-6, with D possibly matching TRBD1 (5 bases). The CDR3 runs to 15 residues. Germline V gives CDR1 SGHVS, CDR2 FQNEAQ. With 4 bases removed from V and 9 bases from J, the gap between germline ends came to 16 bases. This chain's CDR3 is CASSWGTAGGSPLHF. DNA of the CDR3: TGTGCCAGCAGCTGGGGGACCGCCGGAGGTTCACCCCTCCACTTT.

This chain joins TRBV29-1 and TRBJ2-5; TRBD2 agrees at 7 bases. Losses at the gene ends were 3 bases for V and 4 bases for J; bases not matched to a gene: 17. This CDR3 is 17 amino acids long. Germline V gene sequence: CDR1 SQVTM, CDR2 ANQGSEA. CDR3 region: CSVDLAVVDKAGETQYF. The CDR3 DNA is TGCAGCGTTGACCTAGCGGTGGTGGACAAAGCCGGAGAGACCCAGTACTTC.

The rearrangement links TRBV12-3 or TRBV12-4 to TRBJ1-1, with D possibly matching TRBD1 (5 bases). The CDR3 totals 13 residues. V lost 2 bases and J 6 bases, leaving 10 bases between the germline ends. CDR3 bases: TGTGCCAGCAGTTTAATGGCAGGGTCTGAAGCTTTCTTT. Its translation is CASSLMAGSEAFF.

Concerning this clonotype: A much larger clone differs by one base, so this may be a read error. The chain's CDR3 is CAISEFSGDTEALF. The CDR3 DNA follows: TGTGCCATCAGTGAGTTCTCGGGGGACACTGAAGCTCTCTTT. The rearrangement uses TRBV10-3 and TRBJ1-1; D is perhaps TRBD1 (6 bases). The CDR3 runs 14 residues. CDR1 and CDR2 from the germline V gene are ENHRY and SYGVKD.

Turning to this clonotype: A much larger clonotype is one base distant, so this may be a read error. The chain employs TRBV19 and TRBJ2-7; 9 nucleotides match TRBD2. This CDR3 spans 14 amino acids. V was pared by 6 bases and J by 8 bases, with 11 bases of the junction left unmatched. CDR1 and CDR2 from the germline V gene are LNHDA and SQIVND (reference sequence). The CDR3 region has the DNA TGTGCCAGTAGCTTAGCGGGAGCGGTCCCCAAGCAGTACTTC. It is translated as CASSLAGAVPKQYF.

The chain recombines TRBV15 with TRBJ1-2; 7 nucleotides match TRBD1. The CDR3 consists of 13 residues. In germline, CDR1 is LNHNV, CDR2 YYDKDF (reference sequence). V was clipped by 3 bases and J by 6 bases; unmatched bases: 4. CDR3 bases: TGTGCCACCAGCAGTGACAGGGACCATGGCTACACCTTC. Translated: CATSSDRDHGYTF.

The chain combines TRBV6-5 with TRBJ2-2; TRBD2 might be the D (5 bases). Trimming took 4 bases from V and 1 from J, leaving 10 bases between them. CDR3 length: 15 residues. Germline loops: CDR1 MNHEY, CDR2 SVGAGI. CDR3 residues: CASSLSGMNTGELFF. The CDR3 nucleotides are TGTGCCAGCAGTTTATCGGGAATGAACACCGGGGAGCTGTTTTTT.

This clonotype was seen repeatedly, ten times or more. This chain links TRBV5-1 with TRBJ1-2; D is unresolved. V lost 3 bases to trimming and J lost 1 base, with 10 bases between them. CDR1 and CDR2 from the germline V gene are SGHRS and YFSETQ. The CDR3 runs to 14 residues. The CDR3: CASSSHTVNYGYTF. As DNA, the CDR3 is TGCGCCAGCAGCTCGCATACAGTTAACTATGGCTACACCTTC. The full variable domain, completed using reference TRBV5-1 and TRBJ1-2, is KAGVTQTPRYLIKTRGQQVTLSCSPISGHRSVSWYQQTPGQGLQFLFEYFSETQRNKGNFPGRFSGRQFSNSRSEMNVSTLELGDSALYLCASSSHTVNYGYTFGSGTRLTVV.